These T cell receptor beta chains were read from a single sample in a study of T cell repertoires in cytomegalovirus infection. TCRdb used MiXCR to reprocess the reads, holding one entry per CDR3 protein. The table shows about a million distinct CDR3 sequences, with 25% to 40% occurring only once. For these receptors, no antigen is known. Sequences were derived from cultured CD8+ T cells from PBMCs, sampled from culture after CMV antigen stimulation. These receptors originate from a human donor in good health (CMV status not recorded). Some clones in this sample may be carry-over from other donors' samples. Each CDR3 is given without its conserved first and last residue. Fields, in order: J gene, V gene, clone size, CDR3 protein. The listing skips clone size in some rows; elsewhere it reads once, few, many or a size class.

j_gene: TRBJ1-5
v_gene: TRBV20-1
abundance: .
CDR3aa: SGLGGRDQPQH

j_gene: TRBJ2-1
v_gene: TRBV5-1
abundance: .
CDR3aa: ASSLTVRKVDEQF

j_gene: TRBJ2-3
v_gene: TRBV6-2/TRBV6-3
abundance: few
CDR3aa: ASRWTGARTDTQY

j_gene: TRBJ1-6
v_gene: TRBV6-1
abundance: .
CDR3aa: ASSETGTGTRLYYNSALH

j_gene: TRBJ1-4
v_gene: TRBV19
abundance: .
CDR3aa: ASKDRGVEKLF

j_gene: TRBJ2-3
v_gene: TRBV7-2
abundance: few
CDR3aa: ASSESGGLPDTQY

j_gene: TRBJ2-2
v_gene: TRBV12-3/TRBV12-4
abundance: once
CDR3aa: ASSRPGVPGELF

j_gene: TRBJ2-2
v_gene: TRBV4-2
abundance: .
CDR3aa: ASLPGPGATGELF

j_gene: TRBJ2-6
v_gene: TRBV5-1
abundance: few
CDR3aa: ASSFLGEGANVLT

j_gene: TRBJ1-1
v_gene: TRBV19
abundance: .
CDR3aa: ASSKGQGAAFNTEAF

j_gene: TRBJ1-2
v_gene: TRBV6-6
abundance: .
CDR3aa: AAPIRTSNYGYT

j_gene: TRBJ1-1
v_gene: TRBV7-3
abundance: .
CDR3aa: ASSLTDTWEGKNTEAF